These 14 T cell receptor beta chains were all obtained from the same sample, sequenced in a study of PD-1 blockade in mismatch repair-deficient tumors. Produced via immunoSEQ multiplex PCR; TCRdb's table is partial and in-frame only. Here the sample spans about 120,000 clones, about 88% being singletons. This sample comprised peripheral blood, obtained approximately 72 weeks after starting pembrolizumab. Receptors were obtained from an adult with mismatch repair-deficient cancer.

The J gene is TRBJ1-5, the V gene TRBV19; no definite D call. Germline-derived CDR1 and CDR2 are LNHDA and SQIVND (reference sequence). CDR3 size: 13 residues. Trimming cost V 3 bases and J 11 bases, with 14 bases left between them. CDR3 amino acids: CASSMSSRAAQHF. As DNA, the CDR3 is TGTGCCAGTAGTATGAGTTCTCGGGCAGCCCAGCATTTT. The whole variable domain, remainder taken from reference TRBV19 and TRBJ1-5, is DGGITQSPKYLFRKEGQNVTLSCEQNLNHDAMYWYRQDPGQGLRLIYYSQIVNDFQKGDIAEGYSVSREKKESFPLTVTSAQKNPTAFYLCASSMSSRAAQHFGDGTRLSIL.

This rearrangement joins TRBV28 to TRBJ2-3; the match to TRBD2 covers 9 bases. CDR3 length: 16 amino acids. CDR1 and CDR2 from the germline V gene are MDHEN and SYDVKM. Trimming removed 8 bases from V and 4 bases from J; junction bases left unmatched: 13. The CDR3 sequence is CASQKRRAGGADTQYF. CDR3 nucleotides: TGTGCCAGCCAAAAAAGGCGGGCGGGAGGGGCAGATACGCAGTATTTT.

The V and J genes are TRBV2 and TRBJ2-7; possible D gene TRBD2, 5 bases. Germline V gene data show CDR1 as SNHLY and CDR2 as FYNNEI. Trimming shortened V by 3 bases and J by 0 bases, and 18 bases separated the two germline ends. There are 17 residues in the CDR3. Here the CDR3 DNA reads TGTGCCAGCAGTGACTTCTCCGTTTATGGGAGCTCCTACGAGCAGTACTTC. It is translated as CASSDFSVYGSSYEQYF.

The rearrangement links TRBV6-1 to TRBJ2-7, with 9 bases that match TRBD1. CDR1 MNHNS and CDR2 SASEGT come from the germline V gene. The CDR3 consists of 18 residues. Trimming cost V 3 bases and J 7 bases; bases outside gene matches: 19. CDR3 coding DNA: TGTGCCAGCAGTGATCGGGACAGGGTTCCCATCGTCGGGATTGAGCAGTACTTC. Its translation is CASSDRDRVPIVGIEQYF.

This chain uses TRBV5-1 with TRBJ2-3; D is perhaps TRBD1 or TRBD2 (5 bases each). The CDR3 is made up of 18 amino acids. V was shortened by 4 bases and J by 0 bases, with 21 bases between the two germline ends. CDR1 and CDR2 from the germline V gene are SGHRS and YFSETQ. CDR3 in DNA: TGCGCCAGCAGCCCACTTCCCCCAGGGACCCCAAGCACAGATACGCAGTATTTT. This gives the protein CASSPLPPGTPSTDTQYF.

This rearrangement joins TRBV7-9 to TRBJ2-5; the D gene is possibly TRBD1 (6 bases). Germline loops: CDR1 SEHNR, CDR2 FQNEAQ (reference sequence). This CDR3 region has 15 residues. Between the trimmed V and J ends, which lost 5 bases and 1 base, there was a span of 14 bases. The CDR3 DNA reads as TGTGCCAGCAGCGACACCGGGACACTCCAAGAGACCCAGTACTTC. Translating it yields CASSDTGTLQETQYF.

J is TRBJ2-7 and V is TRBV30; D is undetermined. The CDR3 sequence is 12 residues long. Germline V gives CDR1 GTSNPN, CDR2 SVGIG (reference sequence). With 1 base removed from V and 3 bases from J, the gap between germline ends came to 7 bases. CDR3 loop: CAWSGPDYEQYF. In DNA, the CDR3 is TGTGCCTGGAGTGGCCCCGACTACGAGCAGTACTTC. The full variable domain, its missing parts supplied by reference TRBV30 and TRBJ2-7, is SQTIHQWPATLVQPVGSPLSLECTVEGTSNPNLYWYRQAAGRGLQLLFYSVGIGQISSEVPQNLSASRPQDRQFILSSKKLLLSDSGFYLCAWSGPDYEQYFGPGTRLTVT.

This clone was picked up one time. The chain links TRBV15 to TRBJ2-3; TRBD1 is a possible D gene (5 bases). CDR1 is LNHNV and CDR2 is YYDKDF in the germline V gene (reference sequence). CDR3 length: 15 amino acids. V was pared by 1 base and J by 6 bases, with 14 bases between. The DNA for the CDR3 is TGTGCCACCAGCAGAGGTAATCAGGGCTTGGATACGCAGTATTTT. It yields the protein CATSRGNQGLDTQYF. The variable domain in full, completed from reference TRBV15 and TRBJ2-3, reads DAMVIQNPRYQVTQFGKPVTLSCSQTLNHNVMYWYQQKSSQAPKLLFHYYDKDFNNEADTPDNFQSRRPNTSFCFLDIRSPGLGDTAMYLCATSRGNQGLDTQYFGPGTRLTVL.

V usage is TRBV6-1 and J usage is TRBJ2-3; a possible D gene is TRBD1 (5 bases). Trimming took off 7 bases at V and 6 bases at J, with 11 bases between the two ends. CDR3 length equals 12 residues. Germline V gene sequence: CDR1 MNHNS, CDR2 SASEGT. In nucleotides, the CDR3 is TGTGCCAGCAATAGGACACCCGATACGCAGTATTTT. Translating gives CASNRTPDTQYF.

The genes are TRBV16 and TRBJ2-1; TRBD2 matches 7 bases. The length of the CDR3 is 16 residues. The trim removed 0 bases at V and 2 bases at J, leaving 4 bases unmatched. CDR1 is KGHSY, CDR2 FQNENV, per germline. The CDR3 nucleotides are TGTGCCAGCAGCCAATCACGGGGGAGGGCCTACAATGAGCAGTTCTTC. Its protein is CASSQSRGRAYNEQFF.

The chain carries TRBV7-6 and TRBJ2-7; D is uncertain. The V gene's germline CDR1 is SGHVS and CDR2 FNYEAQ. The germline V and J ends were trimmed by 0 bases and 12 bases, with 15 bases remaining between them. The CDR3 spans 13 residues. CDR3 DNA: TGTGCCAGCAGCTTAGCTCCACAGACGAGCTTGTACTTC. Translating gives CASSLAPQTSLYF.

The V gene is TRBV6-1, the J gene TRBJ2-1; D unresolved. The CDR3 length is 15 residues. Germline lookup yields CDR1 MNHNS and CDR2 SASEGT. Trimming stripped 2 bases from V and 1 base from J, with 9 bases between. CDR3 region: CASSESPESYNEQFF. The CDR3 bases are TGTGCCAGCAGTGAATCGCCGGAATCCTACAATGAGCAGTTCTTC.

J is TRBJ2-1 and V is TRBV7-6, with 10 bases lining up with TRBD2. The V gene end was trimmed by 7 bases and the J gene end by 9 bases; junction bases not matched to a gene: 15. The germline gives CDR1 SGHVS, CDR2 FNYEAQ. The CDR3 length is 16 residues. The CDR3: CASNNLGAGGPGEQFF. The CDR3 nucleotides are TGTGCCAGCAATAACCTTGGAGCGGGAGGGCCCGGTGAGCAGTTCTTC.

This clone occurred a few times. The V call is TRBV7-9, the J call TRBJ2-7; D not resolved. This CDR3 has 12 residues. Deletions cut 3 bases from V and 0 bases from J, with 3 bases between. The germline gives CDR1 SEHNR, CDR2 FQNEAQ (reference sequence). For the CDR3, the DNA is TGTGCCAGCAGCTTCCACTCCTACGAGCAGTACTTC. It translates to CASSFHSYEQYF.